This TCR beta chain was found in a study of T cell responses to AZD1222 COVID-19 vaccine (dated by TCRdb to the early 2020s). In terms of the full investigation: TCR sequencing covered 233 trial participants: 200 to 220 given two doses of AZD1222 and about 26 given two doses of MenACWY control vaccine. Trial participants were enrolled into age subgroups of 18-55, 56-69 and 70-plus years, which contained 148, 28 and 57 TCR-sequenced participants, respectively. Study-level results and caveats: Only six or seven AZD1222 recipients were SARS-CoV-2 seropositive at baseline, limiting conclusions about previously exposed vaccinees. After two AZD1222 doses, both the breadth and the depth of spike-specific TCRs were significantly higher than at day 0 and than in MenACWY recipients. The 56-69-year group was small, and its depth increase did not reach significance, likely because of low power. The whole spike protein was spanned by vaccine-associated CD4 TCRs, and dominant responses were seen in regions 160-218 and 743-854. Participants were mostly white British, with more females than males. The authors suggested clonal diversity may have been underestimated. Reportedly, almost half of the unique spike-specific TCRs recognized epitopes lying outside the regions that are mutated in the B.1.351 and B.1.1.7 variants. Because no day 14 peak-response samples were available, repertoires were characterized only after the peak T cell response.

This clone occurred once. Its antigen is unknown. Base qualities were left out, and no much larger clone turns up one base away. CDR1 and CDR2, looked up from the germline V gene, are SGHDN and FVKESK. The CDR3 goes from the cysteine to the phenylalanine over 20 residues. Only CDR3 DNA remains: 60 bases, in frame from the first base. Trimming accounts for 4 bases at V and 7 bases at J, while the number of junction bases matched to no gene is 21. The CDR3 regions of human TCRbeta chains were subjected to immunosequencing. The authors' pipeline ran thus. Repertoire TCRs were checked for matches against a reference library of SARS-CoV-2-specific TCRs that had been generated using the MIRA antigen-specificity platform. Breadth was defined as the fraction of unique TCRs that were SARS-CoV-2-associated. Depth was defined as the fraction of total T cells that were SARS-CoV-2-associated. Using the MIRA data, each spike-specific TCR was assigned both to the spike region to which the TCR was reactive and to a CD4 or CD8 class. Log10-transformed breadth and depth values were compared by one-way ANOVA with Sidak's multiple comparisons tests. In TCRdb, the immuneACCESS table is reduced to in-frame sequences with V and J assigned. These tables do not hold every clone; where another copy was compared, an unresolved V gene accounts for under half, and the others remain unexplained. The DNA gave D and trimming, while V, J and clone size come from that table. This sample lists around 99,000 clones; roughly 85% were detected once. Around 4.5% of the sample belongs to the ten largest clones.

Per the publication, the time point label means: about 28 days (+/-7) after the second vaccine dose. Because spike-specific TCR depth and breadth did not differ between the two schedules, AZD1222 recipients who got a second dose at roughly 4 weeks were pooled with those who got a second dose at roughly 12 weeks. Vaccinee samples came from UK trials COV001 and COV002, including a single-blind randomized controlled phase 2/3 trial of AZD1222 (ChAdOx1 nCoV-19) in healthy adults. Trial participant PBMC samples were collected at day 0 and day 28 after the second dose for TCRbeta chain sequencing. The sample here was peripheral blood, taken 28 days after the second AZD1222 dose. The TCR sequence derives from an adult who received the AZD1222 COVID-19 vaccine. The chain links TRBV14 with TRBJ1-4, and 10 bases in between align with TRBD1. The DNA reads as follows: TGTGCCAGCAGCCGACGTAGACAGGGGGCTGCGACCGGGGTCGGTGAAAAACTGTTTTTT. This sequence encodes CASSRRRQGAATGVGEKLFF.